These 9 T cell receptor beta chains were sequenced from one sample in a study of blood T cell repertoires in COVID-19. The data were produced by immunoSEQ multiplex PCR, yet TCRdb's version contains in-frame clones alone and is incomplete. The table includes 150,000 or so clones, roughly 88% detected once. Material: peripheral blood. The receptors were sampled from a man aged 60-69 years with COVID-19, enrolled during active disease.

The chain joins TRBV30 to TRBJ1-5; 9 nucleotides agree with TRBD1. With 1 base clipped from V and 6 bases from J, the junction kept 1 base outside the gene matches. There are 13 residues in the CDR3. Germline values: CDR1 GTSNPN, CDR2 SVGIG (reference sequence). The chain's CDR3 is CAWSAGQGQPQHF. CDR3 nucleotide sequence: TGTGCCTGGAGTGCGGGACAGGGTCAGCCCCAGCATTTT. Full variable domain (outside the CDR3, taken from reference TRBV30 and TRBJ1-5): SQTIHQWPATLVQPVGSPLSLECTVEGTSNPNLYWYRQAAGRGLQLLFYSVGIGQISSEVPQNLSASRPQDRQFILSSKKLLLSDSGFYLCAWSAGQGQPQHFGDGTRLSIL.

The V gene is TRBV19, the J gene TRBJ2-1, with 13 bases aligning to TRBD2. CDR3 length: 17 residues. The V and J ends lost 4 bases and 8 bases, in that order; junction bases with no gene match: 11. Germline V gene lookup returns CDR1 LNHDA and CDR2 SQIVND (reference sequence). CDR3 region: CASSTLSGTSGIYEQFF. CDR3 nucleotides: TGTGCCAGTAGTACCCTCTCCGGGACTAGCGGGATCTATGAGCAGTTCTTC.

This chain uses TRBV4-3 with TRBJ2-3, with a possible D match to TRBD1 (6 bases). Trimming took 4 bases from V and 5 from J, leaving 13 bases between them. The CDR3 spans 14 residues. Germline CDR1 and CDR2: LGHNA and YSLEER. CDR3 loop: CASSPGQQVDTQYF. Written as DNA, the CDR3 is TGCGCCAGCAGCCCAGGACAGCAGGTAGATACGCAGTATTTT.

The CDR3 here is CASSRQNSNQPQHF. Here the CDR3 DNA reads TGTGCCAGCAGCCGACAAAATAGCAATCAGCCCCAGCATTTT. The J gene is TRBJ1-5, the V gene TRBV6-2 or TRBV6-3; no reliable D call. This CDR3 spans 14 amino acids. V dropped 6 bases and J dropped 0 bases, with 9 bases sitting between them. Germline CDR1 and CDR2: MNHEY and SVGEGT.

The CDR3 region has the DNA TGTGCCAGCAGCTTAGCGGCAGCTAACTATGGCTACACCTTC. Protein: CASSLAAANYGYTF. V is TRBV7-2 and J is TRBJ1-2; D uncertain. CDR1 and CDR2 (germline): SGHTA, FQGNSA. The V end was cut by 0 bases, the J end by 0 bases, with 5 bases between. The CDR3 is made up of 14 amino acids.

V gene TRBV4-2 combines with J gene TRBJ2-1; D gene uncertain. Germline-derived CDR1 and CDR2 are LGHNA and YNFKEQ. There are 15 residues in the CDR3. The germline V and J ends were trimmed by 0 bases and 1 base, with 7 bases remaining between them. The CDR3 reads CASSQDYGSYNEQFF. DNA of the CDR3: TGTGCCAGCAGCCAAGATTACGGGTCCTACAATGAGCAGTTCTTC.

The CDR3 spells CASSLVRSGTQRYTF. CDR3 sequence (DNA): TGTGCCAGCAGCTTGGTTCGGTCGGGAACGCAGCGCTACACCTTC. The rearrangement uses TRBV5-6 and TRBJ1-2, with unresolved D. The CDR3 runs to 15 residues. Trimming took off 0 bases at V and 9 bases at J, with 18 bases between the two ends. In germline, CDR1 is SGHDT, CDR2 YYEEEE.

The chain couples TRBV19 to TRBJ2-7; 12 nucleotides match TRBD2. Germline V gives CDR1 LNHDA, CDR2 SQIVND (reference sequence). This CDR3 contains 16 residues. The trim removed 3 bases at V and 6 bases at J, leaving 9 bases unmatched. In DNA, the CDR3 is TGTGCCAGTAGTATCAAGACTAGCGGGAGTTTAAGCGAGCAGTACTTC. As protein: CASSIKTSGSLSEQYF. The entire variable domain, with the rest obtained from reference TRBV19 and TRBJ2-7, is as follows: DGGITQSPKYLFRKEGQNVTLSCEQNLNHDAMYWYRQDPGQGLRLIYYSQIVNDFQKGDIAEGYSVSREKKESFPLTVTSAQKNPTAFYLCASSIKTSGSLSEQYFGPGTRLTVT.

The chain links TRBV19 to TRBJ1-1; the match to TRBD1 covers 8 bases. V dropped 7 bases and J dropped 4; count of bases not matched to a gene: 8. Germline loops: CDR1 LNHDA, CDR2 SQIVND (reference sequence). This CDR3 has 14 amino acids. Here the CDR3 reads CASNERTGSTEAFF. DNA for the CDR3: TGTGCCAGTAACGAGAGGACAGGGAGCACTGAAGCTTTCTTT.